The rows below give T cell receptor beta chains drawn from one sample of a study of response to subunit inactivated influenza vaccine. TCRdb re-analysed the RT-PCR reads in MiXCR, keeping a single row per CDR3 protein. The sample contains roughly 540,000 distinct CDR3 sequences, approximately 22% of which appear only once. This sample was also put to use in a study of T cells expressing NK-cell markers.

Sequencing was performed on CD4+ T cells sorted from PBMCs, taken 11 to 12 days after vaccination. These receptors originate from a man aged 45 to 65 who received an inactivated influenza vaccine. Both conserved end residues are part of each CDR3. Fields, in order: V gene, clone size, J gene, D gene, CDR3 DNA, CDR3 protein. A D gene is named only where the DNA matches it firmly. Expanded clones are given a class, and other clones once, few, many or no size at all.

TRBV10-3	few	TRBJ1-1	-	TGTGCCATCAGTGCAGGGGAGAACACTGAAGCTTTCTTT	CAISAGENTEAFF
TRBV12-3/TRBV12-4	few	TRBJ1-5	-	TGTGCCAGCAGTTTGTCGGTGTATAGCAATCAGCCCCAGCATTTT	CASSLSVYSNQPQHF
TRBV20-1	few	TRBJ1-3	-	TGCAGTGCTAGAGATTTCCGTAACTCTGGAAACACCATATATTTT	CSARDFRNSGNTIYF
TRBV20-1	-	TRBJ2-5	-	TGCAGTGCTAGAAGGGGAGAAGAGACCCAGTACTTC	CSARRGEETQYF
TRBV6-5	-	TRBJ2-7	-	TGTGCCAGCAGTTACGGGGGGACAGTAACCGAGCAGTACTTC	CASSYGGTVTEQYF
TRBV20-1	-	TRBJ2-5	-	TGCAGTCCTCAGAAAGAAACCCAGTACTTC	CSPQKETQYF
TRBV12-3/TRBV12-4	many	TRBJ1-6	-	TGTGCCAGCAGAAGAGACAGAAGTAATTCACCCCTCCACTTT	CASRRDRSNSPLHF
TRBV6-2/TRBV6-3	-	TRBJ1-6	-	TGTGCCAGCGGCACCAGGGCCGCCTATAATTCACCCCTCCACTTT	CASGTRAAYNSPLHF
TRBV5-1	-	TRBJ1-5	-	TGCGCCAGCAGCTGGGGGGCGGGCCAGCCCCAGCATTTT	CASSWGAGQPQHF
TRBV2	-	TRBJ2-3	TRBD2	TGTGCCAGCAGCCCCCCTCTAGCGGGAGGGCCTCATACGCAGTATTTT	CASSPPLAGGPHTQYF
TRBV7-2	few	TRBJ2-2	-	TGTGCCAGCAGCTTGACCCTAGGGAAGGCCGGGGAGCTGTTTTTT	CASSLTLGKAGELFF
TRBV6-2/TRBV6-3	-	TRBJ2-7	TRBD2	TGTGCCAGCAGAGACACAGGGACTAGAACGGGCGAGCAGTACTTC	CASRDTGTRTGEQYF
TRBV6-2/TRBV6-3	-	TRBJ2-3	TRBD1	TGTGCCAGCAGCGGACAGGGGTTAACAGATACGCAGTATTTT	CASSGQGLTDTQYF
TRBV4-3	few	TRBJ2-1	-	TGCGCCAGCAGCCAAGATTTCAGGGTTCATGAGCAGTTCTTC	CASSQDFRVHEQFF
TRBV20-1	few	TRBJ1-5	-	TGCAGTGCTACCAAGGTCGCAGGGGGCAATCAGCCCCAGCATTTT	CSATKVAGGNQPQHF
TRBV11-2	few	TRBJ2-7	-	TGTGCCAGCAGAGACGCGACTCTCAGGAGCGAGCAGTACTTC	CASRDATLRSEQYF
TRBV7-2	few	TRBJ2-2	-	TGTGCCAGCAGGGGGACCAAATACACCGGGGAGCTGTTTTTT	CASRGTKYTGELFF
TRBV12-3/TRBV12-4	many	TRBJ2-1	-	TGTGCCAGCAGTAAGAATAGGGGGAGCTCCTACAATGAGCAGTTCTTC	CASSKNRGSSYNEQFF
TRBV5-1	few	TRBJ2-6	-	TGCGCCAGCAGCTCCATCGCAAGCTCTGGGGCCAACGTCCTGACTTTC	CASSSIASSGANVLTF
TRBV27	-	TRBJ1-5	TRBD1	TGTGCCAGCAGTCCCTGGGGACAGGGGAAGGGGCAGCCCCAGCATTTT	CASSPWGQGKGQPQHF
TRBV28	-	TRBJ2-1	TRBD2	TGTGCCAGCAGTTTAGGCGGGGGTACCTCTAATGAGCAGTTCTTC	CASSLGGGTSNEQFF
TRBV7-9	-	TRBJ1-4	-	TGTGCCAGCAGCTTACGAAAAGGGACGGCTAATGAAAAACTGTTTTTT	CASSLRKGTANEKLFF
TRBV6-2/TRBV6-3	many	TRBJ1-1	-	TGTGCCAGCAGCCGTGACACCAGCACTGAAGCTTTCTTT	CASSRDTSTEAFF
TRBV27	-	TRBJ1-5	TRBD1	TGTGCCAGCAGAGGGACAGGGGGCGCGGTCAATCAGCCCCAGCATTTT	CASRGTGGAVNQPQHF
TRBV20-1	few	TRBJ2-1	-	TGCAGTGCGCTTCCCGTGCCCAGGAATGAGCAGTTCTTC	CSALPVPRNEQFF
TRBV10-3	-	TRBJ2-1	TRBD1	TGTGCCATCAGTCCCGGGACAGGGAACAATGAGCAGTTCTTC	CAISPGTGNNEQFF
TRBV7-2	few	TRBJ1-6	-	TGTGCCAGCAGCTTAGCGACTATCCGGGGCAGTAGTTATTCACCCCTCCACTTT	CASSLATIRGSSYSPLHF
TRBV20-1	-	TRBJ1-1	-	TGCAGTGCTAGACCTAGCACCTACGGGGACACTGAAGCTTTCTTT	CSARPSTYGDTEAFF
TRBV29-1	-	TRBJ2-4	-	TGCAGCGTCCGAGGGGAATCCAAAAACATTCAGTACTTC	CSVRGESKNIQYF
TRBV20-1	few	TRBJ2-7	TRBD2	TGCAGTGCTAGAGATTTGCGCGGGAGGACCTACGAGCAGTACTTC	CSARDLRGRTYEQYF